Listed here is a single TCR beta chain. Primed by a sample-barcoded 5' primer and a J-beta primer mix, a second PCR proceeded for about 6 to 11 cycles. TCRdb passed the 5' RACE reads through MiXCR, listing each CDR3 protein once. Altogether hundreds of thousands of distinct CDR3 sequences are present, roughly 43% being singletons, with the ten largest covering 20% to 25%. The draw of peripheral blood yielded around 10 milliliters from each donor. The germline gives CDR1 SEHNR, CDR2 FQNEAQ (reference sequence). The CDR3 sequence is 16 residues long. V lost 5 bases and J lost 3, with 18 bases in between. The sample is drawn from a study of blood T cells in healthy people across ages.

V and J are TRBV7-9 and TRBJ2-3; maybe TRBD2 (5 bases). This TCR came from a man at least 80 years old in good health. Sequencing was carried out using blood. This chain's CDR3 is CASSPSRGYSTDTQYF. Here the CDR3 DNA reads TGTGCCAGCAGCCCATCCCGGGGATATAGTACAGATACGCAGTATTTT.